This TCR beta chain was profiled in a study of breast tumors, draining lymph nodes, adjacent tissues. TCRdb re-analysed the multiplex PCR reads in MiXCR, keeping a single row per CDR3 protein. The sample consists of roughly 17,000 distinct CDR3 sequences, roughly 60% of them appearing once. Per germline, CDR1 MDHEN and CDR2 SYDVKM. V lost 5 bases, J lost 2 bases, and 13 bases lay in between. The CDR3 has 15 amino acids. This clonotype came up many times. Antigen specificity is unknown. General observations from the study: Findings are consistent with lymph node origin and intratumoral expansion of most tumor T cells.

The sequence derives from a female donor with breast cancer. Some clones in this sample may be carry-over from other donors' samples. The chain employs TRBV28 and TRBJ1-5; possibly TRBD1 for D (6 bases). The material sequenced was tumor-adjacent breast tissue. The CDR3 is CASSPTGSGNQPQHF. The CDR3 DNA sequence: TGTGCCAGCAGTCCTACAGGGAGTGGCAATCAGCCCCAGCATTTT.